This TCR beta chain was profiled in a study of blood T cell repertoires in COVID-19. The assay was immunoSEQ multiplex PCR, and TCRdb's table has in-frame clones only and misses some. The profile shows around 360,000 clones, approximately 87% of them singletons. The CDR3 sequence is 17 residues long. The V gene end was trimmed by 0 bases and the J gene end by 11 bases; junction bases not matched to a gene: 13. The germline V gene encodes CDR1 MGHRA and CDR2 YSYEKL. V and J are TRBV4-1 and TRBJ2-1, with 10 positions matching TRBD2. The source of this sequence is a woman younger than 45 with COVID-19, enrolled during active disease. Sequencing was performed on peripheral blood. The CDR3 DNA is TGCGCCAGCAGCCAAGATAATAACAGGCTAGCGGGAGATAAGCAGTTCTTC. It yields the protein CASSQDNNRLAGDKQFF.